This TCR beta chain was recovered during a study of T cells in Graves' hyperthyroidism and ophthalmopathy. General observations from the study: Median prediction lead before ophthalmopathy onset was 6 to 8 months with the model.

The CDR3 length is 14 residues. The germline CDR1 and CDR2 sequences are KGHSH and LQKENI. V lost 2 bases and J 1 base, leaving 5 bases between the germline ends. As to this clonotype: What it recognizes is unknown.

The source material, RNA transcripts, was used to amplify TCR beta CDR3 regions. The HTBI primer set was used in a first-round RT-PCR of the TCR CDR3. TCRdb re-called the multiplex PCR reads with MiXCR, one entry per CDR3 protein. The sample lists approximately 590,000 distinct CDR3 sequences; around a sixth were seen once. The chain is built from TRBV18 and TRBJ2-2; D gene unclear. Sequenced material: blood. The TCR originated in a woman aged 25 to 45 with Graves' hyperthyroidism. This CDR3 is CASSPWGNTGELFF. The CDR3 DNA sequence: TGTGCCAGCTCACCATGGGGGAACACCGGGGAGCTGTTTTTT.